This passage covers 5 T cell receptor beta chains from one sample sequenced in a study of blood T cells in healthy people across ages. Together with a sample-barcoded 5' primer, a J-beta primer mix was included in a second PCR lasting 7 to 11 cycles. A single record per CDR3 protein comes from TCRdb applying MiXCR to the 5' RACE reads. The sample lists over 950,000 distinct CDR3 sequences, roughly two fifths occurring once. Specimen: blood. These receptors all come from a man aged 18 to 30 in good health.

As concerns this clonotype: A single base separates this from a much larger clone, so it may be a read error. The chain joins TRBV4-1 to TRBJ2-1; maybe TRBD2 (6 bases). Germline V lookup: CDR1 MGHRA, CDR2 YSYEKL. The CDR3 sequence is 16 residues long. The CDR3 protein is CASSQVRLAIYSEQFF. The CDR3 DNA reads as TGCGCCAGCAGCCAAGTGAGGCTAGCGATCTACAGTGAGCAGTTCTTC.

The V and J genes are TRBV9 and TRBJ1-1, with D maybe TRBD1 (6 bases). V was trimmed by 4 bases and J by 1 base, leaving 11 bases between them. The CDR3 sequence is 14 residues long. Germline loops: CDR1 SGDLS, CDR2 YYNGEE. The CDR3 loop reads CASSSMTGNTEAFF. Written as DNA, the CDR3 is TGTGCCAGCAGCTCAATGACAGGGAACACTGAAGCTTTCTTT. The entire variable domain, with the rest obtained from reference TRBV9 and TRBJ1-1, is as follows: DSGVTQTPKHLITATGQRVTLRCSPRSGDLSVYWYQQSLDQGLQFLIQYYNGEERAKGNILERFSAQQFPDLHSELNLSSLELGDSALYFCASSSMTGNTEAFFGQGTRLTVV.

This clonotype has more than one count but fewer than ten. The rearrangement joins TRBV12-3 or TRBV12-4 to TRBJ1-5; D is unclear. Trimming stripped 4 bases from V and 4 bases from J, with 5 bases between. The CDR3 is 12 residues long. The CDR3 bases are TGTGCCAGCAGTTATTATAATCAGCCCCAGCATTTT. Protein sequence: CASSYYNQPQHF.

About this clonotype itself: A read error may account for a junction end that differs from germline. The CDR3 DNA reads TGCAGCGTTACCATACAGGGACAAGGGACCCAGTACTTC. Translating gives CSVTIQGQGTQYF. This chain links TRBV29-1 with TRBJ2-5; maybe TRBD1 (6 bases). This CDR3 has 13 residues. CDR1 is SQVTM, CDR2 ANQGSEA, per germline.

V gene TRBV6-5 combines with J gene TRBJ1-4; 8 bases are a match to TRBD1. V gave up 6 bases and J gave up 11 bases; unmatched junction bases: 5. From germline, CDR1 is MNHEY and CDR2 SVGAGI. CDR3 size: 12 residues. CDR3 loop: CASSLDRAKLFF. Written as DNA, the CDR3 is TGTGCCAGCAGCCTGGACAGGGCCAAACTGTTTTTT.